These 14 T cell receptor beta chains share one sample of origin, sequenced in a study of cytomegalovirus exposure and HLA in healthy donors. A multiplex PCR was run with 60 Vbeta primers and 13 Jbeta primers. This table comes from immunoSEQ multiplex PCR, and its TCRdb copy is limited to in-frame clones, with some not included. The sample contains around 280,000 clones, around nine tenths of which appear only once. Input material: PBMCs. The receptors originated from a woman aged 18-29 years in good health and CMV-seronegative.

The V call is TRBV7-8, the J call TRBJ2-3; 8 bases fit TRBD2. Germline V gene lookup returns CDR1 SGHVS and CDR2 FQNEAQ. The CDR3 contains 15 residues. After removal of 5 bases from V and 0 bases from J, the junction contained 4 bases not matched to a gene. The CDR3 bases are TGTGCCAGCAGCCCCTGGACTAGCAGCACAGATACGCAGTATTTT. It yields the protein CASSPWTSSTDTQYF.

The V gene is TRBV18, the J gene TRBJ2-5, with D tentatively TRBD2 (5 bases). This CDR3 region has 12 residues. From germline, CDR1 is KGHSH and CDR2 LQKENI. The ends were cut back, 3 bases at V and 11 bases at J, with 13 bases in the middle. In DNA, the CDR3 is TGTGCCAGCTCACCTTACTCGGGGTCTCAGTACTTC. Its translation is CASSPYSGSQYF.

This clone has just a few counts. This chain links TRBV2 with TRBJ1-5; perhaps TRBD1 as D (6 bases). CDR1 and CDR2 (germline): SNHLY, FYNNEI. V was trimmed by 7 bases and J by 8 bases, leaving 12 bases between them. The CDR3 extends over 12 amino acids. CDR3 protein: CASTPGDEPQHF. In DNA form, the CDR3 reads TGTGCCAGCACCCCAGGGGATGAGCCCCAGCATTTT.

V is TRBV6-5 and J is TRBJ1-2; D unresolved. Trimming took 7 bases from V and 4 from J, leaving 19 bases between them. Germline values: CDR1 MNHEY, CDR2 SVGAGI. The CDR3 covers 15 residues. In DNA form, the CDR3 reads TGTGCCAGCACCCAATTTATATCCAACTTCTATGGCTACACCTTC. Amino acids: CASTQFISNFYGYTF.

V is TRBV10-1 and J is TRBJ2-5; 12 nucleotides match TRBD1. This CDR3 spans 17 amino acids. From germline, CDR1 is WNHNN and CDR2 SYGVQD (reference sequence). The J segment lost 4 bases and the V segment lost 2 bases, leaving 8 bases of the junction unmatched. The CDR3 loop reads CASSENRGTGGRETQYF. The CDR3, as DNA: TGCGCCAGCAGTGAGAACCGGGGGACAGGGGGCAGAGAGACCCAGTACTTC.

The rearrangement links TRBV25-1 to TRBJ2-7; 7 positions match TRBD2. This CDR3 region has 16 residues. With 3 bases clipped from V and 2 bases from J, the junction kept 10 bases outside the gene matches. Germline CDR1 reads MGHDK; CDR2 reads SYGVNS. DNA for the CDR3: TGTGCCAGCAGTGAGACGCGGGGGTTGACAACCTACGAGCAGTACTTC. It yields the protein CASSETRGLTTYEQYF.

The chain links TRBV6-4 to TRBJ2-3; 12 positions agree with TRBD2. Germline V gene data show CDR1 as MRHNA and CDR2 as SNTAGT. Unmatched junction bases numbered 5, after V lost 3 bases and J lost 4 bases. CDR3 length: 16 amino acids. The CDR3 DNA reads as TGTGCCAGCAGTGAACTAGCGGGGGGCCGTCCAGATACGCAGTATTTT. This gives the protein CASSELAGGRPDTQYF.

The chain links TRBV25-1 to TRBJ1-4; 9 bases agree with TRBD1. The CDR3 loop spans 15 amino acids. Germline V gene sequence: CDR1 MGHDK, CDR2 SYGVNS. The ends lost 2 bases at V and 7 bases at J; junction bases unmatched: 5. CDR3: CASSENRGQGEKLFF. The CDR3 DNA is TGTGCCAGCAGTGAAAACAGGGGGCAAGGTGAAAAACTGTTTTTT. The variable domain in full, with the rest retrieved from reference TRBV25-1 and TRBJ1-4, is EADIYQTPRYLVIGTGKKITLECSQTMGHDKMYWYQQDPGMELHLIHYSYGVNSTEKGDLSSESTVSRIRTEHFPLTLESARPSHTSQYLCASSENRGQGEKLFFGSGTQLSVL.

The chain couples TRBV29-1 to TRBJ1-1; D remains ambiguous. Trimming shortened V by 8 bases and J by 1 base, and 11 bases separated the two germline ends. Per the germline V gene, CDR1 is SQVTM and CDR2 is ANQGSEA. The CDR3 extends over 12 amino acids. In nucleotides, the CDR3 is TGCAGCCTTTGGGCTCCGAACACTGAAGCTTTCTTT. It is translated as CSLWAPNTEAFF.

The J gene is TRBJ1-5, the V gene TRBV11-2, with TRBD1 matching 7 bases. Germline V gives CDR1 SGHAT, CDR2 FQNNGV. V lost 5 bases and J lost 4; bases outside the gene matches: 2. The CDR3 is made up of 13 amino acids. The CDR3 DNA is TGTGCCAGCAGCCCGGGACAGAATCAGCCCCAGCATTTT. This translates into CASSPGQNQPQHF.

The chain is built from TRBV19 and TRBJ1-3; 7 bases map to TRBD1. Trimming at V came to 6 bases and at J to 4 bases, leaving 9 bases not matched to a gene. The CDR3 sequence is 15 residues long. Germline CDR1 and CDR2: LNHDA and SQIVND (reference sequence). CDR3: CASRSTGASGNTIYF. CDR3 nucleotide sequence: TGTGCCAGTAGATCCACAGGGGCTTCGGGAAACACCATATATTTT.

The V and J genes are TRBV18 and TRBJ2-3; weak D call: TRBD2 (7 bases). Germline CDR1 reads KGHSH; CDR2 reads LQKENI. CDR3 size: 18 residues. V lost 3 bases and J 6 bases, leaving 25 bases between the germline ends. CDR3 in DNA: TGTGCCAGCTCACCCCTAAGAAAACTCGGGGGGCGGAAGGATACGCAGTATTTT. Translating it yields CASSPLRKLGGRKDTQYF. The variable domain in full, with the rest retrieved from reference TRBV18 and TRBJ2-3, is NAGVMQNPRHLVRRRGQEARLRCSPMKGHSHVYWYRQLPEEGLKFMVYLQKENIIDESGMPKERFSAEFPKEGPSILRIQQVVRGDSAAYFCASSPLRKLGGRKDTQYFGPGTRLTVL.

This rearrangement joins TRBV11-2 to TRBJ2-5; TRBD1 matches 9 bases. Unmatched junction bases numbered 10, after V lost 7 bases and J lost 4 bases. The CDR3 length is 15 residues. Germline V gives CDR1 SGHAT, CDR2 FQNNGV. The CDR3 protein is CASTEAGTGRETQYF. The CDR3 DNA reads as TGTGCCAGCACCGAGGCCGGGACAGGGCGAGAGACCCAGTACTTC.

The chain couples TRBV10-2 to TRBJ2-1; D perhaps matches TRBD2 (5 bases). Germline-derived CDR1 and CDR2 are WSHSY and SAAADI. The germline V and J ends were trimmed by 5 bases and 4 bases, with 15 bases remaining between them. The CDR3 is 15 amino acids. The CDR3 coding sequence is TGCGCCAGCAGTCCTCAACTAGGACGGTACAATGAGCAGTTCTTC. It translates to CASSPQLGRYNEQFF.